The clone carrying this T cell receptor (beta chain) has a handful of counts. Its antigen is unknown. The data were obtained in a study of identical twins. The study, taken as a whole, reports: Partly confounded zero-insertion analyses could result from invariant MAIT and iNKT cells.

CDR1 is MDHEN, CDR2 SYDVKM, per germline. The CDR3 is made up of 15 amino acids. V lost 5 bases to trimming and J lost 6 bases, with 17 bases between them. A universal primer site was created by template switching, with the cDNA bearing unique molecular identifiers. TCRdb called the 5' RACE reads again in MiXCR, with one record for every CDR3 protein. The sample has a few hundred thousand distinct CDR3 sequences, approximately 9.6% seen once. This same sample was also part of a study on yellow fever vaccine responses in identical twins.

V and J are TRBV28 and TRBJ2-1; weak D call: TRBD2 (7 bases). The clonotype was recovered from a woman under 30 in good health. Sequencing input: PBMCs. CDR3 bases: TGTGCCAGCAGTCCCCGGGGGGCAGCGAGCAATGAGCAGTTCTTC. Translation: CASSPRGAASNEQFF. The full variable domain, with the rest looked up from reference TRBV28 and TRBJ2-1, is DVKVTQSSRYLVKRTGEKVFLECVQDMDHENMFWYRQDPGLGLRLIYFSYDVKMKEKGDIPEGYSVSREKKERFSLILESASTNQTSMYLCASSPRGAASNEQFFGPGTRLTVL.